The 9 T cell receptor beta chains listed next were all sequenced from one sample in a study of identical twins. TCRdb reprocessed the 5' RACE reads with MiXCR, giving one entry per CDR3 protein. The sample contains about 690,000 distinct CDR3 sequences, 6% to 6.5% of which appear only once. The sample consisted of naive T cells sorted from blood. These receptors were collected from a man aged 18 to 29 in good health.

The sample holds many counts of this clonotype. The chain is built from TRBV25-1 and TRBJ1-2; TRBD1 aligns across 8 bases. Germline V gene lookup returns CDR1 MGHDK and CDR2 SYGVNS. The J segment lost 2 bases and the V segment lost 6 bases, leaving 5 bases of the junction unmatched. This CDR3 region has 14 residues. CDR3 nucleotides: TGTGCCAGCAGAGGACAGGGTCTCAACTATGGCTACACCTTC. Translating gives CASRGQGLNYGYTF.

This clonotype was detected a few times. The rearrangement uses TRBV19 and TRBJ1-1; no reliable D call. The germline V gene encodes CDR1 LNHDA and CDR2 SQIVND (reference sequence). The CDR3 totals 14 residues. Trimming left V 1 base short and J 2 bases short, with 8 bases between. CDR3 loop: CASSIVDANTEAFF. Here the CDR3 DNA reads TGTGCCAGTAGTATAGTAGACGCCAACACTGAAGCTTTCTTT.

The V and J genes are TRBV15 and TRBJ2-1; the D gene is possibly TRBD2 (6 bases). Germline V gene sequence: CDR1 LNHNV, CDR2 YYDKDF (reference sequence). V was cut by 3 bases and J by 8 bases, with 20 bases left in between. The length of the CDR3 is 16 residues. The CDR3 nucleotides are TGTGCCACCAGCAGGGGTGGGACTCTTAATTCCCATGAGCAGTTCTTC. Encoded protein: CATSRGGTLNSHEQFF.

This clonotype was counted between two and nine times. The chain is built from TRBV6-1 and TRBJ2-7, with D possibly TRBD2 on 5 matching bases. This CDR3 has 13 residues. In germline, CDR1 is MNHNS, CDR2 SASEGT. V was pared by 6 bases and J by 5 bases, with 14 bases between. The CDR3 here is CASRDRTVHEQYF. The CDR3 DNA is TGTGCCAGCAGGGACCGGACTGTTCACGAGCAGTACTTC.

CDR3 nucleotide sequence: TGCGCCAGCAGCACGACAGGGAACCAGCCCCAGCATTTT. Protein product: CASSTTGNQPQHF. The V call is TRBV5-1, the J call TRBJ1-5; TRBD1 aligns across 7 bases. Germline trimming cut 4 bases from V and 7 bases from J; bases unmatched to any gene: 5. This CDR3 region has 13 residues. Germline CDR1 SGHRS, CDR2 YFSETQ. Variable domain in full (rest from reference TRBV5-1 and TRBJ1-5): KAGVTQTPRYLIKTRGQQVTLSCSPISGHRSVSWYQQTPGQGLQFLFEYFSETQRNKGNFPGRFSGRQFSNSRSEMNVSTLELGDSALYLCASSTTGNQPQHFGDGTRLSIL.

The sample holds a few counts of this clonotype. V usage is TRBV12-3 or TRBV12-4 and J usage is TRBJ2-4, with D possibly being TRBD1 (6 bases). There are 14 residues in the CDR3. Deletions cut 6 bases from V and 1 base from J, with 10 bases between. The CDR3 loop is CASRYREAKNIQYF. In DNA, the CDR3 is TGTGCCAGCAGATACAGGGAGGCCAAAAACATTCAGTACTTC.

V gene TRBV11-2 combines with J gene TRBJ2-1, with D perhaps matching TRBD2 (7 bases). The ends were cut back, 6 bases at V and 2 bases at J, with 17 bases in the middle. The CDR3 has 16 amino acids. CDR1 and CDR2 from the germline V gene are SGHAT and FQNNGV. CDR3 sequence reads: CASRGGGDRAYNEQFF. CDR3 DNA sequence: TGTGCCAGCAGGGGGGGGGGCGATAGGGCCTACAATGAGCAGTTCTTC. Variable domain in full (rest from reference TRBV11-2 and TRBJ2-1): EAGVAQSPRYKIIEKRQSVAFWCNPISGHATLYWYQQILGQGPKLLIQFQNNGVVDDSQLPKDRFSAERLKGVDSTLKIQPAKLEDSAVYLCASRGGGDRAYNEQFFGPGTRLTVL.

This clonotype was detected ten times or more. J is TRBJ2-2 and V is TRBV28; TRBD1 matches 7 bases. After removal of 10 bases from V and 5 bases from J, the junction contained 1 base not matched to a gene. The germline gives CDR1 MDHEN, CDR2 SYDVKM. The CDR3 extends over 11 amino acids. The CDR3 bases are TGTGCCATCAGGGGGACCGGGGAGCTGTTTTTT. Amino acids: CAIRGTGELFF.

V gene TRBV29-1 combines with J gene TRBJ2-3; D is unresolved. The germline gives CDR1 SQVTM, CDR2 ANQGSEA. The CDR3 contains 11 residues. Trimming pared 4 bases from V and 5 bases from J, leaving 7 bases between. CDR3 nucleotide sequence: TGCAGCGTTGGTCCATTAGATACGCAGTATTTT. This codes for CSVGPLDTQYF.